This TCR beta chain comes out of a study of blood T cell repertoires in COVID-19. Study as a whole: PBMCs, B-cell-depleted T cells, or T cells provided the cDNA or gDNA that made up the material.

The V gene's germline CDR1 is ENHRY and CDR2 SYGVKD. The CDR3 runs to 16 residues. The V end was cut by 0 bases, the J end by 0 bases, with 9 bases between. Clones were read by immunoSEQ multiplex PCR, and TCRdb kept only the in-frame ones, dropping some. The repertoire holds over 100,000 clones, with roughly 87% as singletons. This chain links TRBV10-3 with TRBJ1-3, with a weak D call TRBD1 (6 bases). The receptor was derived from an elderly man with acute or convalescent COVID-19. The specimen was peripheral blood. CDR3 protein: CAISESGTLSGNTIYF. CDR3 sequence (DNA): TGTGCCATCAGTGAGTCCGGGACACTCTCTGGAAACACCATATATTTT.